This T cell receptor (beta chain) is from a study of shared clonotypes between healthy human individuals (TCRdb year 2020). In the study overall: The cohort included three men and a couple of women between 18 and 49 years of age. Per donor, leukapheresis produced somewhere between about 0.94 and 9.5 billion PBMCs. For each donor, CD4 naive and CD4 memory were each run on three plates, CD8 naive on two plates, and CD8 memory on one plate. To increase sequencing depth and limit assay-specific biases, different laboratories used diverse techniques to prepare libraries and sequence TCR repertoires. Blood TCR repertoires of five healthy adults were deeply sequenced to estimate repertoire size and the extent of clonotype sharing between individuals.

Of note for this clone: Its antigen is currently not known. Per-nucleotide qualities are absent, and no much larger clonotype sits a single base away.

TCR CDR3 regions were amplified from genomic DNA by multiplex PCR using the deep immunoSEQ assay. Extracted genomic DNA from each cell subset was distributed evenly across all wells of several immunoSEQ 96-well plates, and each plate was treated as a replicate. For sorted subsets, each replicate PCR was loaded with 200 ng genomic DNA, equivalent to 25,000 to 30,000 T cell genomes. Purified libraries were quantified with a Qubit 3.0 fluorometer, sized on a Bioanalyzer 2100, and re-quantified with the KAPA Library Quantification kit. Each immunoSEQ 96-well plate was sequenced on its own single-read 150-cycle Illumina NextSeq 550 flow cell. In the authors' own workflow: Because the immunoSEQ output included only junctional sequences and no quality scores, the filtering could not be the same as the filtering used for full-length reads. To assign V/J genes and CDR3, sequences were annotated against IMGT germline references using PyIR, a Python wrapper for IgBLAST v1.9. Reads were removed for weak V/J assignments (E-value above 1e-6), missing CDR3, stop codons, out-of-frame junctions, or ambiguous translated residues. V3J clonotypes were defined as sequences sharing the same inferred V gene, J gene, and CDR3 amino acid sequence. Percentage overlap between repertoires was calculated by dividing the number of shared unique clonotypes by the size of the smaller repertoire. Three approaches were used to assess repertoire richness: RTK rarefaction, the Chao1 estimator, and Recon v2.1 estimates of unobserved clonotypes. OLGA was used to compute generation probabilities for all TCRbeta clonotypes that the gDNA method yielded from a handful of donors. TCRdb obtained this table from immuneACCESS and retained in-frame rearrangements with V and J assigned. These tables miss some clones; where compared with another copy, unresolved V genes account for less than half of the shortfall, and the remainder is unexplained. V, J and clone size derive from that table, while D and trimming were established from the DNA sequence. The sample table shows 2 million to 2.5 million clones, and around 95% are seen once. The ten largest account for roughly 0.13% of the sample.

The donors were healthy, HIV-negative adults who had no recently reported acute infections or vaccinations. Every donor was a Caucasian adult residing in Nashville, Tennessee, USA. CD4+ T cells were enriched by magnetic negative selection, after which naive cells were positively selected on CD45RA and the negative fraction was taken as the memory subset. Blood was obtained by leukapheresis, after which PBMCs were separated by Ficoll-Histopaque density gradient centrifugation and cryopreserved in liquid nitrogen vapor phase. Analytical flow cytometry was used to check the purity and quantity of each magnetically sorted T cell population. Genomic DNA was isolated from every sorted fraction and measured by UV absorbance on a Nanodrop 2000c. General findings and caveats noted by the study authors: Compared with non-shared clonotypes, clonotypes shared by all four sorted-subset donors had higher generation probabilities. Sampling was restricted to blood, and TCR repertoires in tissue are likely to differ from TCR repertoires in blood. Pairwise subsampling led to the expectation that sequencing depth would affect the degree of clonotype sharing among donors. Estimated clonotype richness was generally larger for naive than for memory subsets. Rarefaction of sorted-subset datasets indicated incomplete sequencing despite the large sequencing depth. Because the study included a small number of donors, the genetic and exposure-history diversity represented was limited. When a handful of donors were compared, the shared fraction of clonotypes was around 5% for naive CD4, 3.5% to 4% for naive CD8, 2% to 2.5% for memory CD4, and about 0.36% for memory CD8.

The specimen was naive CD4+ T cells sorted from blood. The label giving this sample's cell subset or site can be read as: CD45RA+ positively selected. This sequence originates from a man between 18 and 35 years old in good health.

The CDR3 loop reads CASSLWIGINTEAFF. The base sequence is TGTGCCAGCAGTTTATGGATAGGGATAAACACTGAAGCTTTCTTT. The chain is made from TRBV28 and TRBJ1-1; there is no confident call for the D gene. Reading from cysteine to phenylalanine, the CDR3 counts 15 amino acids. Only the CDR3 DNA stays, 45 bases, in frame from base 1. Based on the germline V gene, the CDR1 and CDR2 sequences are MDHEN and SYDVKM. V loses 0 bases of germline sequence and J loses 2 bases, and the interval between the two ends is 10 bases. Supplemented by the reference TRBV28 and TRBJ1-1 proteins around the CDR3, the complete variable domain is DVKVTQSSRYLVKRTGEKVFLECVQDMDHENMFWYRQDPGLGLRLIYFSYDVKMKEKGDIPEGYSVSREKKERFSLILESASTNQTSMYLCASSLWIGINTEAFFGQGTRLTVV.